This T cell receptor (beta chain) came from a study of shared clonotypes between healthy human individuals. Study conclusions and caveats: Represented diversity, genetic and exposure-history alike, was limited by few donors. For naive CD4 cells, 4.5% to 6.5% of clonotypes were shared across a few donors.

TCRdb's table, derived via immunoSEQ multiplex PCR, lists solely in-frame clones and lacks some. The sample contains about 2 million clones, roughly 94% of which appear only once. The CDR3 is made up of 15 amino acids. Germline V CDR1 and CDR2: MNHNS, SASEGT. Trimming left V 8 bases short and J 2 bases short, with 18 bases between. Comment on this clone: Its specificity is not known.

The chain couples TRBV6-1 to TRBJ1-2, with D tentatively TRBD1 (5 bases). The sequencing input was naive CD4+ T cells sorted from blood. As to subset: CD45RA+ positively selected. The TCR sequence derives from a man aged 18-30 years in good health. CDR3 nucleotide sequence: TGTGCCAGCCCCCTGGCAGGGAGCAGAAACTATGGCTACACCTTC. As protein: CASPLAGSRNYGYTF.